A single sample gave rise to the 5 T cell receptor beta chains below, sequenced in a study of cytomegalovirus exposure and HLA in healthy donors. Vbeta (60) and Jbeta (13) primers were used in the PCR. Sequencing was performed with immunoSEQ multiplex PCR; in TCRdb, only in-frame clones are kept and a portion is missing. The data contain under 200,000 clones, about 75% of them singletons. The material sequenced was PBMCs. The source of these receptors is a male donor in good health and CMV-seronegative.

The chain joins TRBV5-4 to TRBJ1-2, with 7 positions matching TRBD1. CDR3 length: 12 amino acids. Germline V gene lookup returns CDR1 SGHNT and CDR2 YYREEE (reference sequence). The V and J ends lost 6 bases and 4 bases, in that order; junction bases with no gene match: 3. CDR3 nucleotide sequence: TGTGCCAGCACCGGGACAGCCTATGGCTACACCTTC. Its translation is CASTGTAYGYTF.

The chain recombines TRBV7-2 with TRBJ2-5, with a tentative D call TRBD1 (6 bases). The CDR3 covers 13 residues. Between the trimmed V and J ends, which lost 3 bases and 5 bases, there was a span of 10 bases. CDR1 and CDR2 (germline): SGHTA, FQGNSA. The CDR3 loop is CASSFNRAETQYF. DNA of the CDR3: TGTGCCAGCAGCTTTAACAGGGCTGAGACCCAGTACTTC.

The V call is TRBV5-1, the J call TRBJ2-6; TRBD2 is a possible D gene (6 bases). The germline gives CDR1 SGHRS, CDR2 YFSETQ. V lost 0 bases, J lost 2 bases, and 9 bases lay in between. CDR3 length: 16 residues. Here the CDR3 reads CASSLAGGTGANVLTF. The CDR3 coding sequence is TGCGCCAGCAGCTTGGCCGGGGGAACTGGGGCCAACGTCCTGACTTTC.

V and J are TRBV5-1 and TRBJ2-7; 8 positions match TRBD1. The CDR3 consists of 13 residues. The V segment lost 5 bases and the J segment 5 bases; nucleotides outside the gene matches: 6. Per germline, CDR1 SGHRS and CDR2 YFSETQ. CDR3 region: CASRATGDHEQYF. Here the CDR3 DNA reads TGCGCCAGCAGAGCGACAGGGGACCACGAGCAGTACTTC.

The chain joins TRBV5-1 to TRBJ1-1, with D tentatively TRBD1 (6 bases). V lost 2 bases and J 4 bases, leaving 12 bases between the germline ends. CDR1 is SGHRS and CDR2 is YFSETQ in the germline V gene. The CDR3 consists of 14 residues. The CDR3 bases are TGCGCCAGCAGCTTCCGAGGACAGATCACTGAAGCTTTCTTT. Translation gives CASSFRGQITEAFF.